The sample holds many counts of the clone carrying this T cell receptor (beta chain). Its specificity is not known. This sample was taken from a study of blood T cells in healthy people across ages. Across the whole study: Capture via template switching afforded approximately one barcoded beta molecule per two T cells. Study-wide results and caveats: Long-lived donors exceeded aged donors in naive CD4+ cells and diversity.

Each sample yielded at least 5.5 micrograms of PBMC total RNA. PCR was performed a second time for about 7 to 12 cycles using a sample-barcoded 5' primer and a J-beta primer mix. TCRdb called the 5' RACE reads again in MiXCR, with one record for every CDR3 protein. Here the sample spans 870,000 or so distinct CDR3 sequences, less than 35% being singletons. V lost 4 bases to trimming and J lost 1 base; unmatched junction nucleotides: 8. Per the germline V gene, CDR1 is MNHNS and CDR2 is SASEGT. This CDR3 region has 17 residues. The origin of this receptor is a woman of 80 years or more in good health. The source material was blood. The J gene is TRBJ1-5, the V gene TRBV6-1, with 9 bases fitting TRBD1. The CDR3 region has the DNA TGTGCCAGCAGTGTAACAGGGGGCACAGAGAGCAATCAGCCCCAGCATTTT. Its translation: CASSVTGGTESNQPQHF.